This T cell receptor beta chain emerged from a study of human T cells and chemical hapten exposure. Across the study: Chiefly women, the patients showed alopecia areata, totalis or universalis.

Library preparation tagged each individual cDNA molecule with a unique molecular identifier. TCRdb reprocessed the RACE reads via MiXCR and lists one record per CDR3 protein. Found here are approximately 80,000 distinct CDR3 sequences, more than 9% of them singletons; the top ten hold 5%. Points from the study as a whole: No shift was seen in TCRs above 1 in 1000 frequency with DPC sensitization.

In the case of this clonotype: Its antigen is undetermined.

Noted time point: patch test 2, 6 weeks after DPC sensitization. Described treatment: therapeutic diphenylcyclopropenone sensitization with weekly scalp DPC. Patches went on only after blood had been drawn each time. This TCR came from a woman aged 50 to 60 with alopecia areata. Some clones in this sample may be carry-over from other donors' samples. The material was whole blood, obtained in connection with sensitization to the hapten diphenylcyclopropenone (DPC).

CDR3 sequence reads: CASGQPGQGCYEQYF. The CDR3 DNA reads TGTGCTAGTGGACAACCGGGACAGGGCTGTTACGAGCAGTACTTC. The rearrangement joins TRBV12-5 to TRBJ2-7, with 9 bases that match TRBD1. V lost 6 bases, J lost 4 bases, and 10 bases stayed unmatched. The CDR3 has 15 amino acids. Germline V gives CDR1 LGHNT, CDR2 FRNRAP.